This T cell receptor (beta chain) was identified in a study of technical replicates of blood from a few donors. In germline, CDR1 is SGDLS, CDR2 YYNGEE. The germline V and J ends were trimmed by 1 base and 2 bases, with 13 bases remaining between them. The length of the CDR3 is 15 residues. This clone was recorded once. The assay was immunoSEQ multiplex PCR, and TCRdb's table has in-frame clones only and misses some. The sample lists about 12,000 clones; roughly 93% were seen once. The chain joins TRBV9 to TRBJ2-7; the D gene is possibly TRBD1 (7 bases). Sequenced input: PBMCs. This clonotype originated in a human donor in good health. CDR3 bases: TGTGCCAGCAGCGTACAGGGGGAGGTCGCCTACGAGCAGTACTTC. Its translation is CASSVQGEVAYEQYF.